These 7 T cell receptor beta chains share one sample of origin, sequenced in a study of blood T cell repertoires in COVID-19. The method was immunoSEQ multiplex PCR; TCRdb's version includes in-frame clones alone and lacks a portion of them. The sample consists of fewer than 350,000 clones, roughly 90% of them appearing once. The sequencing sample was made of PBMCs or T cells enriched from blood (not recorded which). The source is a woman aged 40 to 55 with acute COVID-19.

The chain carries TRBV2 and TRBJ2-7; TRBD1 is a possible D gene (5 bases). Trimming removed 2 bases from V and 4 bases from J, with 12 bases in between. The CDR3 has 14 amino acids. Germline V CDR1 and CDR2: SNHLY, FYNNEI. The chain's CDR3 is CASSEQGAGYEQYF. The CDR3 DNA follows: TGTGCCAGCAGTGAACAGGGCGCCGGTTACGAGCAGTACTTC.

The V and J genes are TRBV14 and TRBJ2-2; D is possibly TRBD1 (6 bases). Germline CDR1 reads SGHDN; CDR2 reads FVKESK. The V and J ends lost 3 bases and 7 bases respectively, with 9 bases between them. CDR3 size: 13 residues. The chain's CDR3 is CASSQGAGGELFF. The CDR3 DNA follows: TGTGCCAGCAGCCAGGGGGCTGGCGGGGAGCTGTTTTTT. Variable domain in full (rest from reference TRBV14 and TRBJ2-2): EAGVTQFPSHSVIEKGQTVTLRCDPISGHDNLYWYRRVMGKEIKFLLHFVKESKQDESGMPNNRFLAERTGGTYSTLKVQPAELEDSGVYFCASSQGAGGELFFGEGSRLTVL.

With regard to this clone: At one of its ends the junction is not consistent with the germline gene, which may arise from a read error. Written as DNA, the CDR3 is TGTGCTAGCAGCTCCGGTCCTACTAGCACAGATACGCAGTATTTT. Translating gives CASSSGPTSTDTQYF. The chain couples TRBV7-7 to TRBJ2-3; D unclear. The length of the CDR3 is 15 residues. Germline CDR1 is SSHAT and CDR2 is FNYEAQ (reference sequence).

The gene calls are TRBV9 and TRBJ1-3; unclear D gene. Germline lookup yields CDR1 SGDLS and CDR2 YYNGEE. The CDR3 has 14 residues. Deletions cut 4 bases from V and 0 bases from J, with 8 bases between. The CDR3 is CASSSTDSGNTIYF. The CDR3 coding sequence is TGTGCCAGCAGCTCTACCGACTCTGGAAACACCATATATTTT.

Here the CDR3 reads CASSPFSPRGTSGRVTYEQYF. The CDR3 nucleotides read TGTGCCAGCTCACCATTCTCCCCACGTGGGACTAGCGGGAGGGTGACCTACGAGCAGTACTTC. The genes are TRBV18 and TRBJ2-7, with 16 bases that match TRBD2. This CDR3 has 21 amino acids. The trim removed 2 bases at V and 2 bases at J, leaving 15 bases unmatched. Looked up from germline, CDR1 is KGHSH and CDR2 is LQKENI.

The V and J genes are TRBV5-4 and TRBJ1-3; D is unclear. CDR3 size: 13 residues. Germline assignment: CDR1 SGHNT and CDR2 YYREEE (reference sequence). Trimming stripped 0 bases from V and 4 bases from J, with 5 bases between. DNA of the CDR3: TGTGCCAGCAGCTTGGGAGGCGGAAACACCATATATTTT. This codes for CASSLGGGNTIYF.

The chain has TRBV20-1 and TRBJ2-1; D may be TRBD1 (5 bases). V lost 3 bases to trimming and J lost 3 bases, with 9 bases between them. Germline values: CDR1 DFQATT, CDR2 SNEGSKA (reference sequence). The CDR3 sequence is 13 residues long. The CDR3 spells CSASVDSYNEQFF. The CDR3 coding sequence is TGCAGTGCTAGTGTCGACAGCTACAATGAGCAGTTCTTC.